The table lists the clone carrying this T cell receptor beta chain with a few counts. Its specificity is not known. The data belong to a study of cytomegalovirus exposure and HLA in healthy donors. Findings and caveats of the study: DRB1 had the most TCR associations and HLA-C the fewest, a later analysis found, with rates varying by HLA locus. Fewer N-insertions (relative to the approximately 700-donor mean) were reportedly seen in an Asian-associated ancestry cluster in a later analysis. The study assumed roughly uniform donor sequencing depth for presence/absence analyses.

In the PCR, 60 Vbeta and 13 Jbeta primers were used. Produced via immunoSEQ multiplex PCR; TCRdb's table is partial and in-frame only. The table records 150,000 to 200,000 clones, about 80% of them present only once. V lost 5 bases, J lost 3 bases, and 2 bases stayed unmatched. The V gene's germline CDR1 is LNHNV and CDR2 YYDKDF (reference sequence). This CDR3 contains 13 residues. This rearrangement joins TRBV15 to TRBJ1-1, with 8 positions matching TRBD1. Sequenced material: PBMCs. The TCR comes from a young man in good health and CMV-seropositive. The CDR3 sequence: CATSLTGDTEAFF. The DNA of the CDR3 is TGTGCCACCAGCTTGACAGGGGACACTGAAGCTTTCTTT.